This TCR beta chain was documented in a study of cytotoxic CD8 clonotypes in ibrutinib-treated CLL. For the study at large: Once treatment had gone on for a median of around eleven months, range 6 to 36, response samples were drawn.

Notes on this clone: Antigen specificity is unknown.

Germline V lookup: CDR1 SGHRS, CDR2 YFSETQ. The CDR3 is 13 amino acids. The ends were cut back, 0 bases at V and 6 bases at J, with 7 bases in the middle. Study-wide findings and caveats: Clonality climbed at ibrutinib response, then dropped toward baseline at progression. Baseline clonality exceeded age-matched healthy donors and tracked circulating CD8+ T-cell counts. Contraction or stability on treatment characterized the public clonotypes, which were uncommon.

Using immunoSEQ multiplex PCR, the repertoire was profiled, and TCRdb retains in-frame clones only, with some absent. The sample consists of around 310,000 clones, roughly 85% of them appearing once. The genes are TRBV5-1 and TRBJ2-1; D remains unclear. Sequenced material: PBMCs, taken before ibrutinib treatment. The TCR originated in a human donor with chronic lymphocytic leukemia. The CDR3 loop reads CASSLGVGNEQFF. CDR3 bases: TGCGCCAGCAGCTTGGGTGTAGGCAATGAGCAGTTCTTC.